Listed below are T cell receptor beta chains from one sample, sequenced in a study of control samples from healthy donors and cancer patients. Sequenced by immunoSEQ multiplex PCR; TCRdb stores in-frame clones only, minus some. The sample has 98,000 or so clones, around 80% seen once. The sequenced sample was blood. These receptors originate from a man in his 60s in good health. Both conserved end residues are part of each CDR3. The D gene is left open where the match is weak. Part of the rows lack a size; the others show once, few, many or a class for expanded clones.

J,size,D,V,DNA,CDR3
TRBJ2-1,NA,NA,TRBV24-1,TGTGCCACCAGTAGTACCGGACACGGTAACAATGAGCAGTTCTTC,CATSSTGHGNNEQFF
TRBJ2-5,NA,TRBD1,TRBV2,TGTGCCAGCAGGTCGGACAGGGAGGATCGGGAGACCCAGTACTTC,CASRSDREDRETQYF
TRBJ2-7,NA,TRBD2,TRBV2,TGTGCCAGCAGTGAAGCGGGACTAGCGGAGCAGTACTTC,CASSEAGLAEQYF
TRBJ1-1,NA,NA,TRBV7-8,TGTGCCAGCAGCTTTGGTCAGACGGGCACTGAAGCTTTCTTT,CASSFGQTGTEAFF
TRBJ2-7,NA,NA,TRBV10-1,TGCGCCAGCAGTGCCGGGACACTCCTTTCCGAGCAGTACTTC,CASSAGTLLSEQYF
TRBJ1-2,few,NA,TRBV9,TGTGCCAGCAGCGTAAGGACAAACTATGGCTACACCTTC,CASSVRTNYGYTF
TRBJ1-6,NA,NA,TRBV5-5,TGTGCCAGCAGCTTGGGGGAACAGGGCGGCTCCTATAATTCACCCCTCCACTTT,CASSLGEQGGSYNSPLHF
TRBJ1-2,NA,NA,TRBV10-3,TGTGCCATCAGTGGCGTGGACACTAACTATGGCTACACCTTC,CAISGVDTNYGYTF
TRBJ1-4,NA,NA,TRBV5-6,TGTGCCAGGGGAGACAGACTAAATGAAAAACTGTTTTTT,CARGDRLNEKLFF
TRBJ1-4,few,TRBD1,TRBV4-2,TGTGCCAGCAGCCAAGAACAGGGGACAGGGGCTGAAAAACTGTTTTTT,CASSQEQGTGAEKLFF
TRBJ2-5,NA,NA,TRBV29-1,TGCAGCACAAGTCAGGGCGTGATAGAGACCCAGTACTTC,CSTSQGVIETQYF
TRBJ2-7,NA,NA,TRBV9,TGTGCCAGCAGCGTAGCTCAGGGTACGTACGAGCAGTACTTC,CASSVAQGTYEQYF
TRBJ2-1,NA,TRBD2,TRBV7-9,TGTGCCAGCACCATGAGCGGGGGTCATGAGCAGTTCTTC,CASTMSGGHEQFF
TRBJ1-4,NA,NA,TRBV2,TGTGCCAGCAGTCCCGGACCCGGCCAAAATGAAAAACTGTTTTTT,CASSPGPGQNEKLFF
TRBJ2-7,once,NA,TRBV20-1,TGCAGTGCTTGGGGATCCGAGCAGTACTTC,CSAWGSEQYF
TRBJ1-5,NA,NA,TRBV18,TGTGCCAGCTCACCGGGACACCAAAGCAATCAGCCCCAGCATTTT,CASSPGHQSNQPQHF
TRBJ1-1,NA,NA,TRBV7-2,TGTGCCAGCAGCAGCGACGGAAAGATTGAAGCTTTCTTT,CASSSDGKIEAFF
TRBJ2-5,NA,TRBD2,TRBV10-2,TGCGCCAGCAGTGATCGACTAGCGGGGGAAGAGACCCAGTACTTC,CASSDRLAGEETQYF
TRBJ1-1,NA,NA,TRBV10-1,TGCGCCAGCAGTAGGGGGGACAAGAACACTGAAGCTTTCTTT,CASSRGDKNTEAFF
TRBJ1-4,NA,TRBD1,TRBV27,TGTGCCAGCAGTTCAGGAGGGGGCGCGGAGGAAAAACTGTTTTTT,CASSSGGGAEEKLFF
TRBJ2-3,NA,TRBD1,TRBV11-2,TGTGCCAGCAGGAAGGGTCCAGGGGGCGGCACAGATACGCAGTATTTT,CASRKGPGGGTDTQYF
TRBJ2-5,NA,NA,TRBV5-1,TGCGCCAGCAGCTTAAGGGAGACCCAGTACTTC,CASSLRETQYF
TRBJ2-2,few,TRBD2,TRBV7-6,TGTGCCAGCAGCTTACGGGGGGGTTACACCGGGGAGCTGTTTTTT,CASSLRGGYTGELFF
TRBJ2-7,NA,NA,TRBV27,TGTGCCAGCAGTTTCTCCGCCCTTGGGGGGAGCACCTACGAGCAGTACTTC,CASSFSALGGSTYEQYF
TRBJ2-3,NA,TRBD2,TRBV19,TGTGCCACCACCACGGTGGCGGGGGGCACAGATACGCAGTATTTT,CATTTVAGGTDTQYF
TRBJ1-5,NA,NA,TRBV19,TGTGCCAGTACCGACTGGGGCGCAGGCAATCAGCCCCAGCATTTT,CASTDWGAGNQPQHF
TRBJ2-3,NA,NA,TRBV25-1,TGTGCCAGCAGTGAATCCAAATCCCGAGATACGCAGTATTTT,CASSESKSRDTQYF
TRBJ2-7,NA,NA,TRBV3-1/TRBV3-2,TGTGCCAGCAGCCAAGTTCGCACAGGGCGCGAGCAGTACTTC,CASSQVRTGREQYF
TRBJ2-5,NA,NA,TRBV7-6,TGTGCCAGCAGCTTAGCCCTCAGGGGAAGAGAGACCCAGTACTTC,CASSLALRGRETQYF
TRBJ2-1,NA,TRBD2,TRBV28,TGTGCCAGCAGTCCCATCGGACTAGCGGGAAAGGGCGAGCAGTTCTTC,CASSPIGLAGKGEQFF
TRBJ1-1,NA,NA,TRBV28,TGTGCCAGCGCCTTAAGGTACACTGAAGCTTTCTTT,CASALRYTEAFF
TRBJ2-1,NA,TRBD1,TRBV5-1,TGCGCCAGCGAGCCGGGACAGGGCGACAATGAGCAGTTCTTC,CASEPGQGDNEQFF
TRBJ1-4,NA,TRBD1,TRBV12-3/TRBV12-4,TGTGCCAGCAGTAAGGACAGGGGGATAAAACTGTTTTTT,CASSKDRGIKLFF
TRBJ2-7,NA,TRBD1,TRBV14,TGTGCCAGCAGCCAATGGTGGTCAGGGGGTCACGAGCAGTACTTC,CASSQWWSGGHEQYF
TRBJ1-6,NA,TRBD1,TRBV28,TGTGCCAGCATAGCAGGCCCGGGGACAGATAATTCACCCCTCCACTTT,CASIAGPGTDNSPLHF
TRBJ1-5,NA,NA,TRBV28,TGTGCCAGCAGGGGAGGGGGCAATCAGCCCCAGCATTTT,CASRGGGNQPQHF
TRBJ1-4,NA,NA,TRBV6-6,TGTGCCAGCATCCAGACAGGCCGTCTGGAAAAACTGTTTTTT,CASIQTGRLEKLFF
TRBJ1-4,NA,NA,TRBV3-1/TRBV3-2,TGTGCCAGCAGCCAAGATTTTAATGAAAAACTGTTTTTT,CASSQDFNEKLFF
TRBJ1-1,NA,NA,TRBV7-3,TGTGCCAGCAGCTTACCGGATGGCAGGGGTTCCACTGAAGCTTTCTTT,CASSLPDGRGSTEAFF
TRBJ1-5,NA,TRBD1,TRBV30,TGTGCCTGGAGCCCGGGACAGTTTAATCAGCCCCAGCATTTT,CAWSPGQFNQPQHF
TRBJ1-5,NA,TRBD1,TRBV13,TGTGCCAGCAGCCTAGGGGGCGCGGGCAATCAGCCCCAGCATTTT,CASSLGGAGNQPQHF
TRBJ1-4,NA,TRBD1,TRBV30,TGTGCCTGCCCCCCGCGGACAGGGGTACGCGAAAAACTGTTTTTT,CACPPRTGVREKLFF
TRBJ2-7,NA,TRBD2,TRBV2,TGTGCCAGCGGGGGGGCCTACGAGCAGTACTTC,CASGGAYEQYF
TRBJ2-5,NA,TRBD1,TRBV5-6,TGTGCCAGCAGCGAGGACAGGGGGAAGGAGACCCAGTACTTC,CASSEDRGKETQYF
TRBJ1-4,once,NA,TRBV11-2,TGTGCCAGCAGCTTAGCGATGGAAAAACTGTTTTTT,CASSLAMEKLFF